The present T cell receptor (beta chain) was sequenced within a study of blood T cell repertoires in COVID-19. Study at large: Sources were T cells, B-cell-depleted T cells, or PBMCs; the material itself was cDNA or gDNA.

V was pared by 3 bases and J by 1 base, with 18 bases of the junction left unmatched. The CDR3 contains 21 residues. CDR1 is LGHNA and CDR2 is YSLEER in the germline V gene. Profiling relied on immunoSEQ multiplex PCR, and the TCRdb table lists in-frame clones only, not all of them. The table shows over 200,000 clones, with around 90% occurring only once. The J gene is TRBJ1-3, the V gene TRBV4-3; 10 bases fit TRBD1. This sequence was found in a man younger than 45 with COVID-19, enrolled during active disease. What was sequenced was peripheral blood. The DNA for the CDR3 is TGCGCCAGCAGCCACGATTTGGCGGGACAGGGGATCACAGAATCTGGAAACACCATATATTTT. Its protein product is CASSHDLAGQGITESGNTIYF.